This T cell receptor beta chain was documented in a study of blood T cell repertoires in COVID-19. The overall study: Sites in the United States, Italy and Spain provided acute and convalescent COVID-19 samples. The analysed material was cDNA or gDNA that came from T cells, B-cell-depleted T cells, or PBMCs.

In the authors' workflow: The assay estimated nucleated cells by amplifying reference gene primers. The protocol was immunoSEQ multiplex PCR, while the TCRdb copy is restricted to in-frame clones and leaves out a portion. That table supplies the V and J calls and clone size; D and trimming were determined from the DNA. The data contain roughly 72,000 clones, around nine tenths of them singletons. V lost 1 base and J 0 bases, leaving 12 bases between the germline ends. CDR1 and CDR2 from the germline V gene are LGHDT and YNNKEL (reference sequence). This CDR3 has 16 amino acids. The sample was peripheral blood. This receptor was obtained from a human donor in a cohort sampled during active COVID-19. This chain joins TRBV3-1 (or the pseudogene TRBV3-2) and TRBJ2-5; D perhaps matches TRBD2 (5 bases). DNA of the CDR3: TGTGCCAGCAGCCAAGGTTACCGAGGGTACCAAGAGACCCAGTACTTC. It specifies CASSQGYRGYQETQYF.